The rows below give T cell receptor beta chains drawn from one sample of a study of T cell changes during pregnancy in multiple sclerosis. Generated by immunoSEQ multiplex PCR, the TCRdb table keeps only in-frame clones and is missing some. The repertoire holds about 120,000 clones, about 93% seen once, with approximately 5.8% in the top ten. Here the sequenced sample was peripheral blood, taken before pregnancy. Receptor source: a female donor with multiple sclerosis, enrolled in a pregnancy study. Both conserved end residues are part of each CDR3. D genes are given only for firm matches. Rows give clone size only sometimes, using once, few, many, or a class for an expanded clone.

CASSLGVGQGAYEQYF,TGTGCCAGCAGCTTAGGAGTAGGACAGGGGGCGTACGAGCAGTACTTC,TRBV11-2,.,TRBJ2-7,TRBD1
CASSITRGQLSGNTIYF,TGTGCCAGCAGCATTACCCGGGGACAGCTCTCTGGAAACACCATATATTTT,TRBV5-8,.,TRBJ1-3,TRBD1
CSVGEADNQPQHF,TGCAGCGTTGGGGAGGCGGACAATCAGCCCCAGCATTTT,TRBV29-1,.,TRBJ1-5,.
CASSEYWTSVYEQYF,TGTGCCAGCAGTGAATATTGGACTAGCGTTTACGAGCAGTACTTC,TRBV6-1,.,TRBJ2-7,TRBD2
CASSYSGTDTQYF,TGTGCCAGCAGTTACTCCGGTACAGATACGCAGTATTTT,TRBV6-6,.,TRBJ2-3,.
CASSPRVTYPSLTF,TGCGCCAGCAGCCCCCGGGTCACTTACCCCAGCCTGACTTTC,TRBV5-1,.,TRBJ2-6,.
CLSRGLNEQFF,TGTTTATCTAGAGGTCTCAATGAGCAGTTCTTC,TRBV19,.,TRBJ2-1,.
CASSLYAGPAYGYTF,TGTGCCAGCAGTTTATACGCAGGGCCGGCCTATGGCTACACCTTC,TRBV28,.,TRBJ1-2,.
CASSLSQRDTEAFF,TGTGCCAGCAGCTTATCCCAGCGGGACACTGAAGCTTTCTTT,TRBV7-8,.,TRBJ1-1,.
CASSLDTGSYYGYTF,TGTGCCAGCAGCTTAGATACAGGGAGTTACTATGGCTACACCTTC,TRBV7-2,.,TRBJ1-2,.
CASSLTGNSNQPQHF,TGTGCCAGCAGTTTGACAGGGAATAGCAATCAGCCCCAGCATTTT,TRBV5-6,.,TRBJ1-5,TRBD1
CASSLSRANRETQYF,TGTGCCAGCAGCTTATCCAGGGCGAATAGGGAGACCCAGTACTTC,TRBV7-2,.,TRBJ2-5,.
CAWHPRTGYEQYF,TGTGCCTGGCATCCAAGGACAGGCTACGAGCAGTACTTC,TRBV30,.,TRBJ2-7,TRBD1
CASSSTWASRYHGYTF,TGTGCCAGCAGTTCGACCTGGGCGTCCCGCTATCATGGCTACACCTTC,TRBV27,once,TRBJ1-2,.
CASSPFAGRRDTEAFF,TGTGCCAGCAGCCCCTTCGCAGGGCGTCGAGACACTGAAGCTTTCTTT,TRBV5-4,.,TRBJ1-1,.
CASSQDSRGNTEAFF,TGCGCCAGCAGCCAAGATAGTCGGGGGAACACTGAAGCTTTCTTT,TRBV4-1,.,TRBJ1-1,.
CASSVEDSGMETQYF,TGTGCCAGCAGCGTAGAAGATAGCGGGATGGAGACCCAGTACTTC,TRBV9,.,TRBJ2-5,TRBD2
CAWTRDTNTEAFF,TGTGCCTGGACACGGGACACTAACACTGAAGCTTTCTTT,TRBV30,.,TRBJ1-1,.
CASSQADDRRYEQYF,TGCGCCAGCAGCCAAGCCGACGACAGGAGATACGAGCAGTACTTC,TRBV5-4,.,TRBJ2-7,.
CAISGGGTVGTEAFF,TGTGCCATCAGTGGAGGGGGGACAGTCGGCACTGAAGCTTTCTTT,TRBV10-3,.,TRBJ1-1,TRBD1
CASSSLAGTRNTEAFF,TGTGCCAGCTCATCCCTCGCCGGGACACGGAACACTGAAGCTTTCTTT,TRBV18,.,TRBJ1-1,.
CSVQIARSSGNTIYF,TGCAGCGTTCAAATTGCGAGGAGCTCTGGAAACACCATATATTTT,TRBV29-1,.,TRBJ1-3,.
CASRPGEGSSLYTEAFF,TGCGCCAGCAGGCCGGGGGAGGGCAGCTCCCTCTACACTGAAGCTTTCTTT,TRBV5-1,.,TRBJ1-1,.
CASSLDGGAKGTAF,TGCGCCAGCAGCTTGGACGGAGGGGCGAAGGGAACGGCTTTT,TRBV5-1,.,TRBJ1-1,.
CASSFNQAEKLFF,TGTGCCAGCAGCTTCAATCAGGCAGAAAAACTGTTTTTT,TRBV5-5,.,TRBJ1-4,.
CASRRTGTNYGYTF,TGCGCCAGCAGGAGAACAGGGACTAACTATGGCTACACCTTC,TRBV10-2,.,TRBJ1-2,.